The 2 T cell receptor beta chains presented below share a single source sample, sequenced in a study of glioma-infiltrating T cells (dated by TCRdb to 2016 to 2017). The sequencing machine was an Illumina MiSeq. TCR alpha and beta CDR3 regions were amplified with the iRepertoire nested amplicon-rescue multiplex PCR (arm-PCR) platform from RNA. The raw public reads went through TCRdb reprocessing: fastp at Q25, MiXCR clone calling, in-frame beta chains kept. Each CDR3 protein appears once, grouped with its most common genes and DNA. This sample holds about 180,000 distinct CDR3 sequences; under 55% were observed only once. The top ten clonotypes cover over 4% of the sample. Material for sequencing was glioma tissue, nonneoplastic brain tissue, or PBMCs (not recorded which). The receptors originated from a human donor with low-grade glioma or glioblastoma, undergoing nonglioma brain surgery, or in good health (not recorded which).

This clonotype came up many times. The gene calls are TRBV18 and TRBJ2-1; 7 nucleotides line up with TRBD1. The ends lost 2 bases at V and 7 bases at J; junction bases unmatched: 2. In germline, CDR1 is KGHSH, CDR2 LQKENI. The length of the CDR3 is 13 residues. This CDR3 reads CASSPNRGNEQFF. Here the CDR3 DNA reads TGTGCCAGCTCACCAAACAGGGGAAATGAGCAGTTCTTC.

To note about this clonotype: The junction differs from germline at one of its ends, possibly a read error. The chain uses TRBV24-1 and TRBJ1-2; 12 bases fit TRBD1. In germline, CDR1 is KGHDR, CDR2 SFDVKD. The CDR3 extends over 18 amino acids. This CDR3 reads CATSDPRDRGQIGYVYTF. The CDR3 DNA reads TGTGCCACCAGTGATCCCCGGGACAGGGGGCAGATCGGCTATGTCTACACCTTC.